This passage covers 20 T cell receptor beta chains from one sample sequenced in a study of blood T cells in healthy people across ages (dated by TCRdb to the mid-2010s). The library relied on 5' RACE. TCRdb lists the instrument as Illumina HiSeq 2500. A second PCR of about 7 to 12 cycles was run with a J-beta primer mix and a sample-barcoded 5' primer. The public reads were run again by TCRdb, first through fastp at Q25 and then through MiXCR, and only productive beta chains were kept. One record per CDR3 amino acid sequence lists the most common genes and DNA. The sample table lists hundreds of thousands of distinct CDR3 sequences, 40% to 45% of them with a count of one. About 32% of the sample is taken by the ten largest. Material: blood. All receptors come from an elderly man in good health.

The chain is built from TRBV5-5 and TRBJ2-1, with D possibly matching TRBD1 (5 bases). Germline values: CDR1 SGHKS, CDR2 YYEKEE (reference sequence). The V end lost 4 bases, the J end lost 7 bases, and 9 bases lay between the germline ends. The CDR3 loop spans 12 amino acids. The CDR3 region is CASSLTVNEQFF. In nucleotides, the CDR3 is TGTGCCAGCAGCCTGACAGTAAATGAGCAGTTCTTC.

This chain links TRBV20-1 with TRBJ2-5; D gene uncertain. Trimming took 0 bases from V and 4 from J, leaving 15 bases between them. Germline assignment: CDR1 DFQATT and CDR2 SNEGSKA (reference sequence). The CDR3 extends over 15 amino acids. The CDR3 coding sequence is TGCAGTGCTAGAGATCTTGCGGTTGTGATAGAGACCCAGTACTTC. This encodes CSARDLAVVIETQYF.

The gene calls are TRBV25-1 and TRBJ2-5; 8 nucleotides line up with TRBD1. From germline, CDR1 is MGHDK and CDR2 SYGVNS. J was trimmed by 4 bases and V by 5 bases; bases with no gene match: 9. The CDR3 covers 15 residues. CDR3 sequence (DNA): TGTGCCAGCAGTTGGACAGGGACGACCTCAGAGACCCAGTACTTC. Encoded protein: CASSWTGTTSETQYF.

The sample holds a few counts of this clonotype. J is TRBJ1-5 and V is TRBV12-3 or TRBV12-4, with D possibly TRBD1 on 5 matching bases. The CDR3 totals 14 residues. Trimming left V 1 base short and J 4 bases short, with 8 bases between. CDR3 region: CASSLDRNNQPQHF. In DNA, the CDR3 is TGTGCCAGCAGTTTAGACAGGAATAATCAGCCCCAGCATTTT.

J is TRBJ1-1 and V is TRBV20-1; no firm D call. Trimming left V 6 bases short and J 6 bases short, with 26 bases between. Per germline, CDR1 DFQATT and CDR2 SNEGSKA (reference sequence). This CDR3 contains 16 residues. CDR3 nucleotides: TGCAGTGCCCTAGCTGTTGCGGAGCCATTGATCGCTGAAGCTTTCTTT. Protein product: CSALAVAEPLIAEAFF.

This chain uses TRBV18 with TRBJ1-2; no definite D call. The length of the CDR3 is 14 residues. Trimming took 3 bases from V and 5 from J, leaving 13 bases between them. Per germline, CDR1 KGHSH and CDR2 LQKENI. The CDR3 DNA sequence: TGTGCCAGCTCACCGGGAGCCGTTCTTTATGGCTACACCTTC. As protein: CASSPGAVLYGYTF.

The chain couples TRBV11-2 to TRBJ2-5; tentative D call: TRBD2 (5 bases). The J call may be mistaken, given a closer DNA end match to TRBJ2-7. The CDR3 is 14 residues long. Germline CDR1 and CDR2: SGHAT and FQNNGV. CDR3 region: CASSRRWTSYEQYF. As DNA, the CDR3 is TGTGCCAGCAGCAGAAGGTGGACTTCCTACGAGCAGTACTTC.

The chain combines TRBV2 with TRBJ2-1; 8 nucleotides line up with TRBD1. The CDR3 length is 14 residues. J gave up 4 bases and V 6 bases, and 5 bases lay outside the gene matches. Per the germline V gene, CDR1 is SNHLY and CDR2 is FYNNEI. The DNA for the CDR3 is TGTGCCAGCAGGGAGACAGGGGCTTACAATGAGCAGTTCTTC. Translation: CASRETGAYNEQFF.

The chain couples TRBV5-6 to TRBJ2-7, with D perhaps matching TRBD1 or TRBD2 (5 bases each). The V end lost 2 bases, the J end lost 2 bases, and 17 bases lay between the germline ends. CDR1 is SGHDT and CDR2 is YYEEEE in the germline V gene. This CDR3 spans 16 amino acids. CDR3 in DNA: TGTGCCAGCAGCTTCGGGTGGGACGCGATCCCCTACGAGCAGTACTTC. It translates to CASSFGWDAIPYEQYF.

Turning to this clonotype: Mismatch with germline at one junction end may stem from a read error. The gene calls are TRBV6-2 or TRBV6-3 and TRBJ1-4; unclear D gene. This CDR3 spans 12 amino acids. Germline V CDR1 and CDR2: MNHEY, SVGEGT. The CDR3 loop reads CATSATNEKLFF. CDR3 bases: TGTGCCACCAGTGCAACTAATGAAAAACTGTTTTTT.

V usage is TRBV24-1 and J usage is TRBJ2-1; possibly TRBD2 for D (6 bases). The J call may not be correct, given that the DNA end is closer to TRBJ2-7. This CDR3 has 16 amino acids. Germline assignment: CDR1 KGHDR and CDR2 SFDVKD. CDR3 nucleotide sequence: TGTGCCACCAGTGAGCTGGGAGGATATACCTACAATGAGCAGTACTTC. Translated, it gives CATSELGGYTYNEQYF.

About this clonotype itself: A much larger clone lies a single base off, so this may be a read error. The chain couples TRBV10-3 to TRBJ2-4; 8 bases fit TRBD2. The DNA matches TRBJ2-7 better at its end, which makes the J call doubtful. The CDR3 loop spans 14 amino acids. Per germline, CDR1 ENHRY and CDR2 SYGVKD. The DNA for the CDR3 is TGTGCCATCAGAGATAACGGGGGGGCTTACGAGCAGTACTTC. This encodes CAIRDNGGAYEQYF.

This rearrangement joins TRBV18 to TRBJ1-6; tentatively, D is TRBD1 (5 bases). The CDR3 runs to 16 residues. The V gene lost 3 bases and the J gene lost 9 bases, with 18 bases spanning the gap. From germline, CDR1 is KGHSH and CDR2 LQKENI. In DNA form, the CDR3 reads TGTGCCAGCTCACCGGGGTCGGGCCAGGGCAGTTCACCCCTCCACTTT. This gives the protein CASSPGSGQGSSPLHF.

About this clonotype itself: A read error may produce the germline difference seen at one junction end. The chain employs TRBV9 and TRBJ2-6; weak D call: TRBD1 (6 bases). Germline CDR1 SGDLS, CDR2 YYNGEE. The CDR3 sequence is 19 residues long. This CDR3 reads CASSIPGQVSLSGATVLTF. The CDR3, as DNA: TGTGCCAGCAGCATCCCGGGACAAGTGAGCCTCTCTGGGGCCACCGTCCTGACTTTC.

The rearrangement links TRBV20-1 to TRBJ2-7; TRBD1 matches at 8 bases. Trimming took 6 bases from V and 0 from J; bases not matched to a gene: 1. The CDR3 is 12 residues long. Germline V lookup: CDR1 DFQATT, CDR2 SNEGSKA (reference sequence). CDR3 region: CSADRGSYEQYF. CDR3 nucleotide sequence: TGCAGTGCAGACAGGGGCTCCTACGAGCAGTACTTC.

The chain employs TRBV29-1 and TRBJ2-7; possible D gene TRBD2, 6 bases. V lost 0 bases to trimming and J lost 0 bases, with 15 bases between them. The CDR3 is 16 amino acids. Germline CDR1 is SQVTM and CDR2 is ANQGSEA. In DNA, the CDR3 is TGCAGCGTTGAAGATCCGACTAGTGGGACCTCCTACGAGCAGTACTTC. Amino acid sequence: CSVEDPTSGTSYEQYF.

Comment on this clonotype: The junction departs from the called germline gene at one end, perhaps through a read error. The J gene is TRBJ1-2, the V gene TRBV18; TRBD1 matches at 7 bases. This CDR3 is 14 amino acids long. In germline, CDR1 is KGHSH, CDR2 LQKENI. CDR3 protein: CASSPEQGNYDYTF. The CDR3 bases are TGTGCCAGCTCACCGGAACAGGGGAACTATGACTACACCTTC.

This clonotype has just a few counts. This chain uses TRBV5-6 with TRBJ2-5; D unclear. The CDR3 contains 14 residues. V was shortened by 5 bases and J by 5 bases, with 16 bases between the two germline ends. Germline lookup yields CDR1 SGHDT and CDR2 YYEEEE. The CDR3 DNA sequence: TGTGCCAGCAGACATTTTTCGGGTGGGGAGACCCAGTACTTC. Translation gives CASRHFSGGETQYF.

This clonotype showed up just a few times. V gene TRBV7-2 combines with J gene TRBJ2-2; possible D gene TRBD2, 6 bases. The germline V and J ends were trimmed by 3 bases and 5 bases, with 16 bases remaining between them. Germline V lookup: CDR1 SGHTA, CDR2 FQGNSA. CDR3 length: 16 residues. The CDR3 spells CASSFTGWEATGELFF. The CDR3 bases are TGTGCCAGCAGCTTTACCGGCTGGGAGGCTACCGGGGAGCTGTTTTTT.

This clonotype was counted between two and nine times. V gene TRBV5-4 combines with J gene TRBJ2-5, with D hard to call. The CDR3 extends over 13 amino acids. Germline V lookup: CDR1 SGHNT, CDR2 YYREEE (reference sequence). V dropped 4 bases and J dropped 0 bases, with 7 bases sitting between them. The CDR3 DNA reads TGTGCCAGCAGCAAGTACAACCAAGAGACCCAGTACTTC. As protein: CASSKYNQETQYF.